This TCR beta chain originates from a study of molecular identifiers for immune sequencing clone quantification. Study-level findings and limits: One cell's worth of spiked Jurkat TCR RNA was reportedly detectable among 900,000 to 1,000,000 naive cells.

Each CDR3 protein is one row after TCRdb ran MiXCR on the PCR reads. The sample contains over 550,000 distinct CDR3 sequences, about 25% of which appear only once. The CDR3 runs 11 residues. Between the trimmed V and J ends, which lost 2 bases and 7 bases, there was a span of 5 bases. Germline V gene data show CDR1 as SGDLS and CDR2 as YYNGEE. In its sample, this clonotype was seen many times. The antigen remains undetermined. The sequenced material came from naive CD8+ T cells from blood, with Jurkat cell RNA spiked in. The subset is: FACS-sorted CD8+CD4-CCR7+CD45RA+ naive T cells. This sequence originates from a human donor in good health. Some libraries in this study had Jurkat cell RNA spiked in. V usage is TRBV9 and J usage is TRBJ2-3; no definite D call. CDR3 amino acids: CASSVTNTQYF. In DNA, the CDR3 is TGTGCCAGCAGCGTTACAAATACGCAGTATTTT.